In its sample, the clone carrying this TCR beta chain is medium-sized (0.01 to 0.1%). Its antigen is not identified. The entry originates in a study of metastatic and nonmetastatic thyroid tumors. Study overall: Repertoire comparisons spanned blood and tumor or nodule tissue from malignant and benign thyroid patients.

TCRdb ran MiXCR on the PCR reads. The sample lists fewer than 12,000 clones; approximately 12% were seen once. Trimming took 1 base from V and 10 from J, leaving 11 bases between them. Germline CDR1 MNHNS, CDR2 SASEGT. The CDR3 covers 13 residues. All patients reached thyroid surgery having received no treatment beforehand. Regarding the study as a whole: It was reported that TCR beta diversity was significantly higher in malignant thyroid tumors than benign nodules, in blood and tumor.

Input material: blood. V usage is TRBV6-1 and J usage is TRBJ2-1; D call uncertain. The source of this sequence is a female donor with papillary thyroid cancer or a benign thyroid nodule (not recorded which). Some clones in this sample may be carry-over from other donors' samples. In DNA form, the CDR3 reads TGTGCCAGCAGTGAAGACGTATGGAGCGAGCAGTTCTTC. It is translated as CASSEDVWSEQFF.